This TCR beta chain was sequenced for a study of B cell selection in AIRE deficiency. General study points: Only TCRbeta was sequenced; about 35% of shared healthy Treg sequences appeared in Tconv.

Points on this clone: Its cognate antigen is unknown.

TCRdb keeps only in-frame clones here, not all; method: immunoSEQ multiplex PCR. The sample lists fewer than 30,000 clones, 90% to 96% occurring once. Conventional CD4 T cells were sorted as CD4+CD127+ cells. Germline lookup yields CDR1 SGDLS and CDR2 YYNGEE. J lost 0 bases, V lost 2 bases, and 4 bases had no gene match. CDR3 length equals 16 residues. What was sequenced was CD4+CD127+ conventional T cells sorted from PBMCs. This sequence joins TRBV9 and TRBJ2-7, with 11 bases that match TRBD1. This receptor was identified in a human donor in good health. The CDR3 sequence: CASSVGTGGDSYEQYF. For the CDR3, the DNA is TGTGCCAGCAGCGTCGGGACAGGGGGTGACTCCTACGAGCAGTACTTC.